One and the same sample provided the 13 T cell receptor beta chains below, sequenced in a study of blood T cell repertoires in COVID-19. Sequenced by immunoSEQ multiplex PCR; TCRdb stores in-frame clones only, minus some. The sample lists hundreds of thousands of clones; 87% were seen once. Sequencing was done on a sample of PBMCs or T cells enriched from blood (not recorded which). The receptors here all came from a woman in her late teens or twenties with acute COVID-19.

DNA of the CDR3: TGTGCCAGCTACCCCGGACAGTCCTCCTACGAGCAGTACTTC. Residues: CASYPGQSSYEQYF. The chain joins TRBV28 to TRBJ2-7; tentative D call: TRBD1 (6 bases). The germline CDR1 and CDR2 sequences are MDHEN and SYDVKM. V was pared by 8 bases and J by 0 bases, with 14 bases between. This CDR3 region has 14 residues.

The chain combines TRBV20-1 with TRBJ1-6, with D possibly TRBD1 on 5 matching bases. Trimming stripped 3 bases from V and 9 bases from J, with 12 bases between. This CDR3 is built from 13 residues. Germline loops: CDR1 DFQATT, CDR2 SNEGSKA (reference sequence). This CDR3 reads CSASTRDSSPLHF. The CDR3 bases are TGCAGTGCTAGTACCAGGGATAGTTCACCCCTCCACTTT.

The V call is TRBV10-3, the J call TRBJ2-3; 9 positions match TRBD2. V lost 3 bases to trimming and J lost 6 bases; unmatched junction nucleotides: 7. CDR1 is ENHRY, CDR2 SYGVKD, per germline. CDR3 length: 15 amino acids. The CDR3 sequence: CAISEMAAGGDTQYF. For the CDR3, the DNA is TGTGCCATCAGTGAAATGGCGGCGGGGGGGGATACGCAGTATTTT.

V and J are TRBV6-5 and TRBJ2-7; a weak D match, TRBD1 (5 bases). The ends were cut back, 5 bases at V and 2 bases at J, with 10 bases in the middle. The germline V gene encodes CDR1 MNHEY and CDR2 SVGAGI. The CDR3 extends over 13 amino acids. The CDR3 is CASSKDTAYEQYF. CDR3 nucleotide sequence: TGTGCCAGCAGTAAGGACACCGCCTACGAGCAGTACTTC.

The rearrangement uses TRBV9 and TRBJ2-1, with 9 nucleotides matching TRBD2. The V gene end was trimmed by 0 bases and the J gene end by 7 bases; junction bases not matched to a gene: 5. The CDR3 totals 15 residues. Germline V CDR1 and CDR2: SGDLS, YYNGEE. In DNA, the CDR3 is TGTGCCAGCAGCGTAGCTGGGCTAGCGGGAAATGAGCAGTTCTTC. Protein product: CASSVAGLAGNEQFF.

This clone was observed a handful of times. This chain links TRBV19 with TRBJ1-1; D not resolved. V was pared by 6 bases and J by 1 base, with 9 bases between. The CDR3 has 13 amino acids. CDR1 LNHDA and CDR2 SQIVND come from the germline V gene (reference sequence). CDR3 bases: TGTGCCAGTAGGCTCGGTGAGAACACTGAAGCTTTCTTT. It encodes CASRLGENTEAFF. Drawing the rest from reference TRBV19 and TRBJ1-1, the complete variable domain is DGGITQSPKYLFRKEGQNVTLSCEQNLNHDAMYWYRQDPGQGLRLIYYSQIVNDFQKGDIAEGYSVSREKKESFPLTVTSAQKNPTAFYLCASRLGENTEAFFGQGTRLTVV.

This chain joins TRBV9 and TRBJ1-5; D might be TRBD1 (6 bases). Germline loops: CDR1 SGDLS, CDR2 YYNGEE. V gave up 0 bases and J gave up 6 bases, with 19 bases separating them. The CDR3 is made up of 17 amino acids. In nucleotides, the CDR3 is TGTGCCAGCAGCGTAGAGGGGGTAGGGTTCCGATGTCAGCCCCAGCATTTT. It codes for CASSVEGVGFRCQPQHF.

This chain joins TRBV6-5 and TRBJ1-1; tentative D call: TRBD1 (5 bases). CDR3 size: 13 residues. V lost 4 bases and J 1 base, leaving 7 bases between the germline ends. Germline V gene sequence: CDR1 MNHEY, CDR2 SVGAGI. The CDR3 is CASSFGQNTEAFF. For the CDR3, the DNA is TGTGCCAGCAGTTTCGGACAGAACACTGAAGCTTTCTTT.

The CDR3 coding sequence is TGTGCCAGCAGCTTGTCTCTTAATGAAAAACTGTTTTTT. Translation: CASSLSLNEKLFF. The J gene is TRBJ1-4, the V gene TRBV11-2, with D unclear. The germline V and J ends were trimmed by 3 bases and 4 bases, with 6 bases remaining between them. The CDR3 is made up of 13 amino acids. Per the germline V gene, CDR1 is SGHAT and CDR2 is FQNNGV.

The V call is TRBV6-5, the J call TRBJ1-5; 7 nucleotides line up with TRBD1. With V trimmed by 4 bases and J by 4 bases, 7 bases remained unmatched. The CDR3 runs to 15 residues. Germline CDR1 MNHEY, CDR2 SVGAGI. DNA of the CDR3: TGTGCCAGCAGTTTAACGACAGGGCCGAATCAGCCCCAGCATTTT. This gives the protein CASSLTTGPNQPQHF.

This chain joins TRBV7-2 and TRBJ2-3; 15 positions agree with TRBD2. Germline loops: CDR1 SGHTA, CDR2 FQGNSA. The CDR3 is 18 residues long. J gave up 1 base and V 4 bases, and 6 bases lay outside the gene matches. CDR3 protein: CASSSGLAGGPRTDTQYF. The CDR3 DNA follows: TGTGCCAGCAGCTCAGGACTAGCGGGGGGGCCCCGCACAGATACGCAGTATTTT.

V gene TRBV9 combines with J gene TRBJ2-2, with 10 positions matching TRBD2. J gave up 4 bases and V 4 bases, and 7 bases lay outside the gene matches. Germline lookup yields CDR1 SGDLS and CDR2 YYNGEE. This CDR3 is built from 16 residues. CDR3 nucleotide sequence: TGTGCCAGCAGCCTCACGGCTAGCGGGGGCACCGGGGAGCTGTTTTTT. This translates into CASSLTASGGTGELFF.

In nucleotides, the CDR3 is TGTGCCAGCAGCAAAACAGGGGGCGACTCTGGCTACACCTTC. This translates into CASSKTGGDSGYTF. The V call is TRBV13, the J call TRBJ1-2, with 9 positions matching TRBD1. V was clipped by 5 bases and J by 7 bases; unmatched bases: 8. Germline CDR1 and CDR2: PRHDT and FYEKMQ (reference sequence). The CDR3 extends over 14 amino acids.